One and the same sample provided the 2 T cell receptor beta chains below, sequenced in a study of identical twins. TCRdb re-called the 5' RACE reads with MiXCR, one entry per CDR3 protein. The sample lists approximately 700,000 distinct CDR3 sequences, around 6.1% occurring once. Sequences were obtained from naive T cells sorted from blood. The receptors stem from a man aged 18 to 30 in good health.

Many counts were recorded for this clonotype. DNA of the CDR3: TGCAGTGCTAGAGATTTCGCGGGATCCTACGAGCAGTACTTC. Translation gives CSARDFAGSYEQYF. This chain links TRBV20-1 with TRBJ2-7; a weak D match, TRBD2 (6 bases). Trimming cost V 0 bases and J 1 base, with 10 bases left between them. The CDR3 length is 14 residues. CDR1 DFQATT and CDR2 SNEGSKA come from the germline V gene (reference sequence).

This clonotype was recorded at least ten times. The V gene is TRBV5-1, the J gene TRBJ2-7; D might be TRBD2 (5 bases). CDR3 size: 12 residues. V was cut by 7 bases and J by 3 bases, with 11 bases left in between. CDR1 and CDR2 (germline): SGHRS, YFSETQ. The CDR3 loop is CASGGRDYEQYV. The CDR3 coding sequence is TGCGCCAGCGGTGGACGGGACTACGAGCAGTACGTC.